A single sample gave rise to the 8 T cell receptor beta chains below, sequenced in a study of lymphopenia after photon versus proton radiotherapy. Only in-frame clones appear in the TCRdb table, and some are missing; sequencing was by immunoSEQ multiplex PCR. The data contain 15,000 to 20,000 clones, about nine tenths of them seen just once; the ten biggest clones take up roughly 10%. The material sequenced was peripheral blood, taken from a patient treated with proton-based radiotherapy. These receptor sequences come from a man in his 70s with pancreatic cancer.

This clone was detected only a few times. The rearrangement links TRBV29-1 to TRBJ2-3; D might be TRBD2 (6 bases). Per germline, CDR1 SQVTM and CDR2 ANQGSEA. The CDR3 totals 12 residues. V was shortened by 7 bases and J by 6 bases, with 14 bases between the two germline ends. The CDR3 DNA reads as TGCAGCGAAAAGACGGGGACTGATACGCAGTATTTT. It encodes CSEKTGTDTQYF.

The chain employs TRBV28 and TRBJ2-3; 9 bases map to TRBD2. CDR3 length: 18 residues. Germline assignment: CDR1 MDHEN and CDR2 SYDVKM. Losses at the gene ends were 3 bases for V and 4 bases for J; bases not matched to a gene: 14. The CDR3 is CASSLLGGGGGAADTQYF. CDR3 nucleotide sequence: TGTGCCAGCAGTTTGCTAGGAGGTGGCGGGGGGGCCGCAGATACGCAGTATTTT.

V and J are TRBV9 and TRBJ1-6, with 7 bases aligning to TRBD1. Germline CDR1 reads SGDLS; CDR2 reads YYNGEE. The CDR3 sequence is 14 residues long. Trimming took 2 bases from V and 10 from J; bases not matched to a gene: 6. The CDR3 sequence: CASSVRRTGSPLHF. CDR3 sequence (DNA): TGTGCCAGCAGCGTTCGACGGACAGGATCACCCCTCCACTTT.

The chain joins TRBV10-1 to TRBJ1-2; 9 bases match TRBD1. The CDR3 is 14 residues long. Trimming removed 6 bases from V and 0 bases from J; junction bases left unmatched: 2. CDR1 and CDR2 (germline): WNHNN, SYGVQD (reference sequence). DNA of the CDR3: TGCGCCAGCAGACAGGGGGCCTCTAACTATGGCTACACCTTC. Protein product: CASRQGASNYGYTF.

V usage is TRBV11-3 and J usage is TRBJ2-1; TRBD2 matches 8 bases. Germline CDR1 reads SGHNT; CDR2 reads YENEEA. The CDR3 contains 12 residues. J gave up 10 bases and V 6 bases, and 5 bases lay outside the gene matches. The CDR3 sequence is CASSPTSGEQFF. The CDR3 DNA follows: TGTGCCAGCAGTCCTACTAGCGGAGAGCAGTTCTTC.

The DNA of the CDR3 is TGTGCTAGTGGTACCTGGACAAACACAGCCTACACCTTC. Its translation: CASGTWTNTAYTF. J is TRBJ1-2 and V is TRBV12-5, with a weak D call TRBD1 (5 bases). The germline gives CDR1 LGHNT, CDR2 FRNRAP. Trimming took 5 bases from V and 10 from J, leaving 17 bases between them. The CDR3 loop spans 13 amino acids.

The V call is TRBV18, the J call TRBJ2-1; 9 positions match TRBD1. The CDR3 is made up of 19 amino acids. Losses at the gene ends were 0 bases for V and 0 bases for J; bases not matched to a gene: 9. Germline lookup yields CDR1 KGHSH and CDR2 LQKENI. This CDR3 is CASSPPRTGDPSSYNEQFF. As DNA, the CDR3 is TGTGCCAGCTCACCACCGCGGACAGGGGACCCGAGCTCCTACAATGAGCAGTTCTTC.

The rearrangement joins TRBV7-9 to TRBJ2-1; 8 nucleotides align to TRBD1. From germline, CDR1 is SEHNR and CDR2 FQNEAQ (reference sequence). The J segment lost 2 bases and the V segment lost 5 bases, leaving 8 bases of the junction unmatched. The CDR3 extends over 16 amino acids. The CDR3 is CASSVTDRGAYNEQFF. CDR3 DNA: TGTGCCAGCAGCGTAACAGACAGGGGAGCCTACAATGAGCAGTTCTTC.